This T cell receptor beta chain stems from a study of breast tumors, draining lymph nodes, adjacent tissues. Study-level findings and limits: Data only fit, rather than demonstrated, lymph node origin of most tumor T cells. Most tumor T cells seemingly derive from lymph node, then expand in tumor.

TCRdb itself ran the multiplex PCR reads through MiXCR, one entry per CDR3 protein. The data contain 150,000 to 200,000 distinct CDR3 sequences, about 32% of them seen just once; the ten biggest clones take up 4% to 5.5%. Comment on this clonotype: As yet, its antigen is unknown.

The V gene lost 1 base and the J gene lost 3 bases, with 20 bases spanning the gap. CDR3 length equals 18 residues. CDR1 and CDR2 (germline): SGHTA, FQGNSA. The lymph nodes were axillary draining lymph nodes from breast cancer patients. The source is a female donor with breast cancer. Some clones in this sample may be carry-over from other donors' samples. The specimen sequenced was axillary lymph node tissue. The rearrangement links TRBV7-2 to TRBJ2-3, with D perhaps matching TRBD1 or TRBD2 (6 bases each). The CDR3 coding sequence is TGTGCCAGCAGCTTAGTGGTACAGGGAAGGGGGGTGACAGATACGCAGTATTTT. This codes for CASSLVVQGRGVTDTQYF.